Below are 22 T cell receptor beta chains sequenced from a single sample in a study of tumor and adjacent non-tumor tissue in lung cancer. Three rounds of nested PCR, following a modified ARM-PCR protocol, produced the TCRbeta library. TCRdb reanalysed the multiplex PCR reads using MiXCR and keeps one entry per CDR3 protein. The sample records approximately 90,000 distinct CDR3 sequences, approximately 70% being singletons. No cell sorting was done before RNA was extracted from the tissue. Input material: lung tumor tissue. All receptors derive from a man aged 60 to 69 with non-small cell lung cancer.

With respect to this clonotype: One end of the junction varies from germline; a read error may be responsible. The V and J genes are TRBV29-1 and TRBJ2-5; D remains unclear. The CDR3 covers 10 residues. CDR1 is SQVTM and CDR2 is ANQGSEA in the germline V gene. The CDR3 loop reads CSVGQETRYF. DNA of the CDR3: TGCAGTGTTGGCCAAGAGACCCGGTACTTC.

As to this clonotype: A junction boundary mismatches the germline segment, possibly from a read error. The chain carries TRBV5-1 and TRBJ1-2; 10 bases are shared with TRBD1. CDR3 size: 13 residues. Germline-derived CDR1 and CDR2 are SGHRS and YFSETQ. CDR3: CASSPGTGVSYIF. The CDR3 DNA reads TGCGCCAGCAGTCCCGGGACAGGGGTAAGCTACATCTTC. Full variable domain (rest looked up from reference TRBV5-1 and TRBJ1-2): KAGVTQTPRYLIKTRGQQVTLSCSPISGHRSVSWYQQTPGQGLQFLFEYFSETQRNKGNFPGRFSGRQFSNSRSEMNVSTLELGDSALYLCASSPGTGVSYIFGSGTRLTVV.

This clonotype has just one count. Being one base from a much bigger clone, this may be a read error. J is TRBJ2-5 and V is TRBV28; D is unclear. Deletions cut 4 bases from V and 2 bases from J, with 14 bases between. Germline values: CDR1 MDHEN, CDR2 SYDVKM. CDR3 length: 15 residues. The CDR3 sequence: CASSSPFRLQETQYF. The CDR3 DNA is TGTGCCAGCAGTTCCCCCTTTAGACTTCAAGAGACCCAGTACTTC.

Remarks on this clonotype: A read error may produce the germline difference seen at one junction end. The chain has TRBV10-3 and TRBJ1-2, with TRBD1 as a possible D gene (5 bases). The length of the CDR3 is 13 residues. The germline V gene has CDR1 ENHRY and CDR2 SYGVKD. CDR3 sequence reads: CAISENRNHGYIF. The DNA for the CDR3 is TGTGCCATCAGTGAGAACAGGAACCATGGCTACATCTTC.

The chain is built from TRBV29-1 and TRBJ2-1, with D perhaps TRBD2 (5 bases). The V gene's germline CDR1 is SQVTM and CDR2 ANQGSEA. The CDR3 length is 13 residues. Trimming removed 4 bases at V and 3 bases at J, with 10 bases between. The CDR3 protein is CSVGTGSYNEQFF. The CDR3 DNA reads as TGCAGCGTTGGGACGGGGAGCTACAATGAGCAGTTCTTC.

Details on this clonotype: A much larger clonotype is one base distant, so this may be a read error. The chain combines TRBV20-1 with TRBJ2-1; 11 positions match TRBD2. The germline V gene has CDR1 DFQATT and CDR2 SNEGSKA (reference sequence). V lost 7 bases, J lost 5 bases, and 10 bases stayed unmatched. The CDR3 loop spans 15 amino acids. For the CDR3, the DNA is TGCAGTGGGCCACCTTTAGCGGGGGGGAACAATGAGCAGTTCTTC. Translation gives CSGPPLAGGNNEQFF.

The chain carries TRBV6-5 and TRBJ1-6, with TRBD1 matching over 7 bases. CDR1 is MNHEY and CDR2 is SVGAGI in the germline V gene. The CDR3 spans 13 residues. The ends lost 0 bases at V and 15 bases at J; junction bases unmatched: 5. CDR3 DNA: TGTGCCAGCAGTTACTCAGACAGGGTCGTCCTCCACTTT. Residues: CASSYSDRVVLHF.

A word on this clonotype: The conserved phenylalanine or tryptophan normally closing the CDR3 is absent here, so this likely arose from a read error. The rearrangement uses TRBV5-1 and TRBJ2-5; the match to TRBD1 covers 7 bases. The CDR3 has 13 amino acids. The germline V gene encodes CDR1 SGHRS and CDR2 YFSETQ. DNA of the CDR3: TGCGTCAGCGCACCTACAGGGGAAGGGACCCAGTACTTA. Its protein product is CVSAPTGEGTQYL.

This clonotype was observed a handful of times. This could be a read error, since a much larger clone is one nucleotide away. This chain links TRBV27 with TRBJ1-2; maybe TRBD1 (5 bases). This CDR3 region has 13 residues. The V end was cut by 6 bases, the J end by 6 bases, with 14 bases between. Germline V gene sequence: CDR1 MNHEY, CDR2 SMNVEV (reference sequence). CDR3 residues: CASSTNRRNGYTF. CDR3 coding DNA: TGTGCCAGCAGCACTAACAGGAGGAATGGCTACACCTTC.

With regard to this clonotype: A read error may be the cause here, since a much bigger clone is one base away. The rearrangement uses TRBV7-8 and TRBJ1-5; D uncertain. Germline-derived CDR1 and CDR2 are SGHVS and FQNEAQ. This CDR3 region has 13 residues. The CDR3: CASSLELFQSQHF. The CDR3 region has the DNA TGTGCCAGCAGCTTAGAGTTGTTTCAGTCCCAGCATTTT.

This chain uses TRBV6-2 or TRBV6-3 with TRBJ2-1; tentatively, D is TRBD2 (6 bases). CDR3 length: 15 residues. Germline V gene data show CDR1 as MNHEY and CDR2 as SVGEGT. Trimming stripped 2 bases from V and 3 bases from J, with 11 bases between. CDR3 residues: CASSYGGTLYNEQFF. For the CDR3, the DNA is TGTGCCAGCAGTTACGGAGGGACTCTCTACAATGAGCAGTTCTTC.

The CDR3 region has the DNA TGTGCCAGTGATGCAGGGCTACATGGCTACACCTTC. Its protein is CASDAGLHGYTF. The chain carries TRBV28 and TRBJ1-2; D perhaps matches TRBD1 (5 bases). Per germline, CDR1 MDHEN and CDR2 SYDVKM. The V end was cut by 9 bases, the J end by 6 bases, with 14 bases between. CDR3 length: 12 amino acids.

A note on this clonotype: At one of its ends the junction is not consistent with the germline gene, which may arise from a read error. The chain joins TRBV20-1 to TRBJ2-3; possible D gene TRBD1, 7 bases. The CDR3 contains 19 residues. The germline V gene has CDR1 DFQATT and CDR2 SNEGSKA (reference sequence). The CDR3 region has the DNA TGCAGTGTCCCCGGCGATGCAGGGGGGAAGCCCTTGGGCACAGATACACAGTATTTT. Translating it yields CSVPGDAGGKPLGTDTQYF.

As regards this clonotype: A junction boundary mismatches the germline segment, possibly from a read error. The V gene is TRBV11-1, the J gene TRBJ2-1, with TRBD2 as a possible D gene (5 bases). The germline CDR1 and CDR2 sequences are SGHAT and FQDESV (reference sequence). The CDR3 consists of 14 residues. CDR3 sequence reads: CASSLGRTVNEQFF. For the CDR3, the DNA is TGTGCCAGCAGCTTAGGGAGGACCGTCAATGAGCAATTCTTC.

This clonotype is medium-sized. The rearrangement uses TRBV6-1 and TRBJ1-4, with 7 bases aligning to TRBD1. There are 15 residues in the CDR3. From germline, CDR1 is MNHNS and CDR2 SASEGT. The V and J ends lost 5 bases and 5 bases, in that order; junction bases with no gene match: 8. CDR3 residues: CASSPMTGSNEKLFF. CDR3 bases: TGTGCCAGCAGTCCCATGACAGGGTCAAATGAAAAACTGTTTTTT.

This clonotype was seen at least ten times. The chain has TRBV29-1 and TRBJ1-2; D might be TRBD1 (6 bases). CDR1 and CDR2 (germline): SQVTM, ANQGSEA. The CDR3 loop spans 16 amino acids. The germline V and J ends were trimmed by 3 bases and 3 bases, with 20 bases remaining between them. The CDR3 is CSVEAGGLLTDYGYTF. The CDR3 DNA follows: TGCAGCGTTGAGGCGGGGGGCTTGTTGACGGACTATGGCTACACCTTC. Together with reference TRBV29-1 and TRBJ1-2, the CDR3 gives the full variable domain: SAVISQKPSRDICQRGTSLTIQCQVDSQVTMMFWYRQQPGQSLTLIATANQGSEATYESGFVIDKFPISRPNLTFSTLTVSNMSPEDSSIYLCSVEAGGLLTDYGYTFGSGTRLTVV.

The chain joins TRBV30 to TRBJ2-3, with D possibly being TRBD2 (5 bases). The CDR3 is 14 amino acids. V lost 3 bases to trimming and J lost 2 bases, with 12 bases between them. Germline V lookup: CDR1 GTSNPN, CDR2 SVGIG (reference sequence). The CDR3 bases are TGTGCCTGGAGGAGGGCAGTGAACACAGATACGCAGTATTTT. It codes for CAWRRAVNTDTQYF.

This clonotype occurred many times. J is TRBJ2-3 and V is TRBV5-4; D possibly corresponds to TRBD2 (5 bases). CDR1 is SGHNT, CDR2 YYREEE, per germline (reference sequence). V lost 3 bases to trimming and J lost 6 bases, with 8 bases between them. The CDR3 has 12 residues. The CDR3: CASSSQRDTQYF. The CDR3 DNA sequence: TGTGCCAGCAGCTCCCAGCGGGATACGCAGTATTTT.

Turning to this clonotype: This sequence may be a read error, since a much larger clone differs from it by one base. The chain uses TRBV20-1 and TRBJ2-2, with D hard to call. Germline V CDR1 and CDR2: DFQATT, SNEGSKA (reference sequence). Trimming left V 4 bases short and J 2 bases short, with 11 bases between. This CDR3 is built from 14 residues. The chain's CDR3 is CSAKYGANTGELFF. The CDR3 DNA follows: TGCAGTGCTAAATACGGCGCAAACACCGGGGAGCTGTTTTTT.

Turning to this clonotype: This may stem from a read error, because a much larger clone lies one nucleotide away. J is TRBJ1-4 and V is TRBV4-2; no clear D gene. There are 16 residues in the CDR3. Germline-derived CDR1 and CDR2 are LGHNA and YNFKEQ. The chain's CDR3 is CASNQVALGANGKLFF. In nucleotides, the CDR3 is TGTGCCAGCAACCAAGTGGCGTTGGGAGCTAATGGAAAACTGTTTTTT.

In the case of this clonotype: The junction departs from the called germline gene at one end, perhaps through a read error. This chain links TRBV10-3 with TRBJ2-1, with D perhaps TRBD1 (5 bases). Germline loops: CDR1 ENHRY, CDR2 SYGVKD. This CDR3 has 16 amino acids. The CDR3 DNA is TGTGCCATCAGTATCTCTGTGGGATTAACGGACAATGAGCAGTTTTTC. Translation gives CAISISVGLTDNEQFF.

The rearrangement uses TRBV11-2 and TRBJ1-3; 7 nucleotides line up with TRBD1. Germline V gene data show CDR1 as SGHAT and CDR2 as FQNNGV. The CDR3 loop spans 15 amino acids. CDR3 sequence: CVRSLGRRQGDTIYF. The CDR3, as DNA: TGTGTCAGAAGCTTAGGTCGGAGACAGGGAGACACCATATATTTT.